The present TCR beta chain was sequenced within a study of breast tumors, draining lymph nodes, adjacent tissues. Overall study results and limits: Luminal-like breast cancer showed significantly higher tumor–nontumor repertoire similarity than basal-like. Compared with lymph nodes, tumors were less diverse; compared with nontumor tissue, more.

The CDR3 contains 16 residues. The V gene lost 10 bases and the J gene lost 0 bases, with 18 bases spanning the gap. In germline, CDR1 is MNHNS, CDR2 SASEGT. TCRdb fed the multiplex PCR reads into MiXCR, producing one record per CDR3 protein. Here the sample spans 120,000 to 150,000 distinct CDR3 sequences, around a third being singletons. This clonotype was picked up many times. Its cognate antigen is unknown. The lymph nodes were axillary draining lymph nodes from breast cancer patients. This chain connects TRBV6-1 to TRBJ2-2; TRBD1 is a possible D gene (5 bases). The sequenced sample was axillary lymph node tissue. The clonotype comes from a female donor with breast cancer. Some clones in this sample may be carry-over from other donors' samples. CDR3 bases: TGTGCCACCTCAACTTTACGGACACCGAACACCGGGGAGCTGTTTTTT. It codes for CATSTLRTPNTGELFF.